This entry concerns a single TCR beta chain. Its target is unknown. The sample is drawn from a study of shared clonotypes between healthy human individuals. Cells designated naive CD8 were CD45RO-negative and were positively selected for CCR7, with terminally differentiated effector memory CD45RA+ cells excluded. Replicate PCRs run on sorted subsets employed 200 ng DNA, around 31,000 T cell genomes. Assay: immunoSEQ multiplex PCR; the TCRdb copy retains only in-frame clones and omits some. The table lists about 870,000 clones, approximately 92% of them singletons. Regarding the study as a whole: It was observed that roughly 5.5% of naive CD4 clonotypes were shared across a few donors. Estimated richness was generally greater in naive than memory subsets.

The J segment lost 2 bases and the V segment lost 0 bases, leaving 10 bases of the junction unmatched. Germline values: CDR1 SGHRS, CDR2 YFSETQ. The CDR3 contains 18 residues. V usage is TRBV5-1 and J usage is TRBJ2-3; 9 bases are a match to TRBD2. The TCR sequence derives from a young man in good health. Sequences were obtained from naive CD8+ T cells sorted from blood. The CDR3 DNA reads TGCGCCAGCAGCTTGGCCCTAGCGGGAATACTTTCCACAGATACGCAGTATTTT. It specifies CASSLALAGILSTDTQYF.